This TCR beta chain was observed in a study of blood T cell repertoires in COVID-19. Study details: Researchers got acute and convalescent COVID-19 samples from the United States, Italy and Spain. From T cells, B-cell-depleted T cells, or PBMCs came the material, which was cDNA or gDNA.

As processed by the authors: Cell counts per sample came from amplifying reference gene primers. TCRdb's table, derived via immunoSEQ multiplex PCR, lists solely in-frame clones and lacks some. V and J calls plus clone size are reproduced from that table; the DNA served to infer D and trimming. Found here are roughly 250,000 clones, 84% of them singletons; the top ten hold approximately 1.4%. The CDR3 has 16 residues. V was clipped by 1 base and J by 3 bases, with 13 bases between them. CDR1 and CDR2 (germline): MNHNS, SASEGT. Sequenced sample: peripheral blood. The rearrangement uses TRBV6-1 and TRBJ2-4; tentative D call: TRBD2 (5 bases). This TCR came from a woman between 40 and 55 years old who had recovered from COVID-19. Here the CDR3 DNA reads TGTGCCAGCAGTGAAGGGGGAGCTCGCCACAAAAACATTCAGTACTTC. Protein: CASSEGGARHKNIQYF.